Reported below is one T cell receptor beta chain. Its antigen is as yet unknown. Germline is not matched at one junction end, which may reflect a read error. This record belongs to a study of regulatory T cells in long-lasting Graves disease. Study outcomes and limitations: Lower TCR diversity was seen in persistent Graves' patients than in newly diagnosed ones.

Sample time point: newly diagnosed GD, antithyroid drugs for less than 3 months. The TCR library used RNA extracted from PBMCs. An endocrinology department in Xi'an, China, recruited the patients. iRepertoire HTBI primers and Arm-PCR of CDR3 regions built TCR beta libraries. TCRdb fed the multiplex PCR reads into MiXCR, producing one record per CDR3 protein. The table lists approximately 230,000 distinct CDR3 sequences, roughly 18% of them singletons. Sequences were derived from peripheral blood mononuclear cells (PBMCs), sampled at new diagnosis, from a patient treated with antithyroid drugs. This TCR derives from a female donor with Graves disease.

CDR3 in DNA: TGTGCCTGGAGTTACAGTTGGGGCACAGGTACGCAGTATTTT. As protein: CAWSYSWGTGTQYF. The genes are TRBV30 and TRBJ2-3, with D possibly TRBD1 on 5 matching bases. The CDR3 length is 14 residues. Germline lookup yields CDR1 GTSNPN and CDR2 SVGIG (reference sequence).